There are many counts of the clone carrying this T cell receptor (beta chain). These data belong to a study of T cells in Graves' hyperthyroidism and ophthalmopathy. The germline V gene has CDR1 KGHSH and CDR2 LQKENI. V shed 2 bases and J shed 3 bases, with 5 bases lying between them. This CDR3 has 12 residues. Researchers took RNA transcripts and amplified the TCR beta CDR3 regions from them. HTBI primers were employed in a first-round RT-PCR of the TCR CDR3. From the multiplex PCR reads, TCRdb called clonotypes with MiXCR, one entry per CDR3 protein. The sample includes about 740,000 distinct CDR3 sequences, around 15% seen only once; the top ten take roughly 10%. Every diagnosis used clinical symptoms, serum thyroxine and TRAb, thyroid ultrasound and orbital computed tomography.

The sample comprised blood. The receptor was derived from a woman aged 18-29 years with Graves' hyperthyroidism. V usage is TRBV18 and J usage is TRBJ2-7; D remains ambiguous. The CDR3 is CASSPKGYEQYF. CDR3 DNA sequence: TGTGCCAGCTCACCAAAGGGCTACGAGCAGTACTTC.